Listed below are T cell receptor beta chains from one sample, sequenced in a study of PD-L1 blockade in urothelial cancer. Repertoires were generated with immunoSEQ multiplex PCR, while TCRdb's copy carries only in-frame clones and drops some. The repertoire holds about 130,000 clones, with about four fifths as singletons. Sequenced material: PBMCs, taken around atezolizumab (anti-PD-L1) treatment. Source of these receptors: a man between 50 and 59 years old with urothelial cancer. Both conserved end residues are part of each CDR3. Fields, in order: J gene, clone size, D gene, V gene, CDR3 DNA, CDR3 protein. A D gene is named only where the DNA matches it firmly. The listing skips clone size in some rows; elsewhere it reads once, few, many or a size class.

TRBJ1-2 once TRBD1 TRBV5-4 TGTGCCAGCAGCTTGACAGGGACAGCTAATAACTATGGCTACACCTTC CASSLTGTANNYGYTF
TRBJ1-3 NA NA TRBV18 TGTGCCAGCTCACCGTCGCGGAGCCGGTCTGGAAACACCATATATTTT CASSPSRSRSGNTIYF
TRBJ2-3 NA TRBD1 TRBV2 TGTGCCAGCAGTACTGGACAGGACCCTAGTTTAGATACGCAGTATTTT CASSTGQDPSLDTQYF
TRBJ2-1 NA NA TRBV9 TGTGCCAGCAGCGCCACCGGGACAACGAGGTCCTACAATGAGCAGTTCTTC CASSATGTTRSYNEQFF
TRBJ2-7 once TRBD1 TRBV28 TGTGCCAGCAGTAGCCTATCCGGGACAGGGGGATGGGAGCAGTACTTC CASSSLSGTGGWEQYF
TRBJ2-1 NA TRBD2 TRBV5-1 TGCGCCAGCAGCTTGGTAGCGGGAGAGCAGTTCTTC CASSLVAGEQFF
TRBJ1-2 NA NA TRBV5-1 TGCGCCAGCAGCTATATGGCGGACTATGGCTACACCTTC CASSYMADYGYTF
TRBJ2-2 NA TRBD2 TRBV19 TGTGCCACCAGTGAAAACGGGGGGACCGGGGAGCTGTTTTTT CATSENGGTGELFF
TRBJ2-3 NA TRBD2 TRBV2 TGTGCCAGCAGTCCCGCGGGGGGGGCGACGTATTTT CASSPAGGATYF
TRBJ1-4 NA NA TRBV6-6 TGTGCCAGCAGCCCCTCGTCGGCAGGGACTAATGAAAAACTGTTTTTT CASSPSSAGTNEKLFF
TRBJ2-2 few TRBD1 TRBV7-2 TGTGCCAGCAGCCACAGGGGGCATAACACCGGGGAGCTGTTTTTT CASSHRGHNTGELFF
TRBJ2-2 NA TRBD1 TRBV11-2 TGTGCCAGCAGGGTAGCCGGGACAGGGCGAACCGGGGAGCTGTTTTTT CASRVAGTGRTGELFF
TRBJ2-7 NA NA TRBV28 TGTGCCAGCAGTTACGGGGTCGAGCAGTACTTC CASSYGVEQYF
TRBJ1-1 NA NA TRBV10-3 TGTGCATTGCCATCGAGGACGGCCCTAGGAGGCACTGAAGCTTTCTTT CALPSRTALGGTEAFF
TRBJ2-2 few NA TRBV10-1 TGCGCCACGCAGGGCCCCACCGGGGAGCTGTTTTTT CATQGPTGELFF
TRBJ2-1 NA TRBD1 TRBV5-1 TGCGCCAGCAGCTTGGGAGGGGCAGGGGGCAATGAGCAGTTCTTC CASSLGGAGGNEQFF
TRBJ2-1 NA NA TRBV21-1 TGTGCCAGCAGCAAAAAGACATCGGGACTAGCAGCCTACAATGAGCAGTTCTTC CASSKKTSGLAAYNEQFF
TRBJ2-5 once TRBD1 TRBV28 TGTGCCAGCAGGAAAACAGGGGTACGCGGGGAGACCCAGTACTTC CASRKTGVRGETQYF
TRBJ2-2 once TRBD2 TRBV2 TGTGCCAGCAACCGACTAGCGCTAAACACCGGGGAGCTGTTTTTT CASNRLALNTGELFF
TRBJ1-2 NA NA TRBV5-4 TGTGCCAGCAGCTTTTTGGGGGCCAGCTACTATGGCTACACCTTC CASSFLGASYYGYTF
TRBJ1-1 NA NA TRBV29-1 TGCAGCGTTCTGGGGCACCTGAACACTGAAGCTTTCTTT CSVLGHLNTEAFF
TRBJ1-2 NA NA TRBV12-2 TGTGCAAGTCGCCCTTGGCCAGAGGCGTATAACTATGGCTACACCTTC CASRPWPEAYNYGYTF
TRBJ2-5 NA TRBD2 TRBV4-1 TGCGCCAGCAGCCACCCCTTGGAGACGGGAGGGAGGGAGACCCAGTACTTC CASSHPLETGGRETQYF
TRBJ1-1 NA NA TRBV5-1 TGCGCCAGCAGCTTGGGCGTGAACACTGAAGCTTTCTTT CASSLGVNTEAFF
TRBJ2-2 NA TRBD2 TRBV7-2 TGTGCCAGCAGCCAGGCGGCCAGCGGGAGTCGAACCGGGGAGCTGTTTTTT CASSQAASGSRTGELFF
TRBJ1-1 NA NA TRBV5-1 TGCGCCAGCAGCTTTGGGGGACAGAACACTGAAGCTTTCTTT CASSFGGQNTEAFF
TRBJ1-1 few NA TRBV2 TGTGCCAGCAGTGACCCCTACCGCCGGGTGGCGGGAAACACTGAAGCTTTCTTT CASSDPYRRVAGNTEAFF